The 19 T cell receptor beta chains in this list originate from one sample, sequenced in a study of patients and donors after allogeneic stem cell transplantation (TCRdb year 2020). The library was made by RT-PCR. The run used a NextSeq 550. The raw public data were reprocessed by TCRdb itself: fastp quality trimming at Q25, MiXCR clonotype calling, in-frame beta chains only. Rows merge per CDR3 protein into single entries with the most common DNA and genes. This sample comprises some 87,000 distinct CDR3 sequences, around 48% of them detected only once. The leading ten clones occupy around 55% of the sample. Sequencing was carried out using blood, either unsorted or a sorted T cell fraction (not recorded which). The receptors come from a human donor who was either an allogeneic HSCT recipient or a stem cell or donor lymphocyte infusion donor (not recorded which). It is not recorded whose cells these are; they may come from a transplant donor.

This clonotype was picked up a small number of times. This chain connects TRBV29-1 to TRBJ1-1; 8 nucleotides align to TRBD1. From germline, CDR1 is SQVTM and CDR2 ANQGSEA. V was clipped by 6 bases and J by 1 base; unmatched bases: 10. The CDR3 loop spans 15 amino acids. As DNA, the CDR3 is TGCAGCGTCCACACCTTAGACAGGGGGAACACTGAAGCTTTCTTT. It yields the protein CSVHTLDRGNTEAFF.

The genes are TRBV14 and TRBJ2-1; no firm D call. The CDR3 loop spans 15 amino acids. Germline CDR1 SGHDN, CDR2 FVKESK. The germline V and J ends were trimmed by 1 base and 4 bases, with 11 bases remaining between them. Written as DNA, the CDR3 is TGTGCCAGCAGCCAAGCGGAGAGTTGGTACAATGAGCAGTTCTTC. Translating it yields CASSQAESWYNEQFF.

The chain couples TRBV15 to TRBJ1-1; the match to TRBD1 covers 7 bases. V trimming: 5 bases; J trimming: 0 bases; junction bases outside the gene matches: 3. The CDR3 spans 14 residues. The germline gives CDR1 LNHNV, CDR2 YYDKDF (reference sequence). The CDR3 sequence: CATSSDRMNTEAFF. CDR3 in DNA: TGTGCCACCAGCTCGGACAGGATGAACACTGAAGCTTTCTTT.

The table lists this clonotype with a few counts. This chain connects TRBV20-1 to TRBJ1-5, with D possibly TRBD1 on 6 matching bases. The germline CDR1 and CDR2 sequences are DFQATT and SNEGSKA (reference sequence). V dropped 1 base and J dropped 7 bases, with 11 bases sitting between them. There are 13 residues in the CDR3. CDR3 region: CSARATQGQPQHF. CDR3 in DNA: TGCAGTGCTAGAGCGACACAGGGCCAGCCCCAGCATTTT.

In DNA, the CDR3 is TGCAGCGCAGGACGGGGGCACGGCAATGAGCAGTTCTTC. This sequence encodes CSAGRGHGNEQFF. This chain joins TRBV29-1 and TRBJ2-1; D assignment may be TRBD1 or TRBD2 (6 bases each). The CDR3 has 13 residues. Trimming took 7 bases from V and 6 from J, leaving 16 bases between them. Germline CDR1 is SQVTM and CDR2 is ANQGSEA.

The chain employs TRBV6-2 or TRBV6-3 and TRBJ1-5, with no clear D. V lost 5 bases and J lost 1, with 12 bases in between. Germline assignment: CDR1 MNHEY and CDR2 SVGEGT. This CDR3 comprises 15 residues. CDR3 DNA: TGTGCCAGCAGTCATGGACGGACGAGCAATCAGCCCCAGCATTTT. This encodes CASSHGRTSNQPQHF.

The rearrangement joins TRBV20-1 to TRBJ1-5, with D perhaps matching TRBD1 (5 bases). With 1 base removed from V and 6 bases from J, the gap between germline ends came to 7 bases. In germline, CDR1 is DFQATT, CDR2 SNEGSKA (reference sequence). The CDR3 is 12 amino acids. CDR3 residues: CSARVGGQPQHF. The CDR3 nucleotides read TGCAGTGCTAGAGTTGGGGGTCAGCCCCAGCATTTT.

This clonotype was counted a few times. In nucleotides, the CDR3 is TGCAGTGCCCTCTTGGACAGGAGATTTTATAATTCACCCCTCCACTTT. This translates into CSALLDRRFYNSPLHF. V gene TRBV20-1 combines with J gene TRBJ1-6, with 7 bases fitting TRBD1. Trimming at V came to 6 bases and at J to 4 bases, leaving 12 bases not matched to a gene. Per germline, CDR1 DFQATT and CDR2 SNEGSKA (reference sequence). The CDR3 runs to 16 residues.

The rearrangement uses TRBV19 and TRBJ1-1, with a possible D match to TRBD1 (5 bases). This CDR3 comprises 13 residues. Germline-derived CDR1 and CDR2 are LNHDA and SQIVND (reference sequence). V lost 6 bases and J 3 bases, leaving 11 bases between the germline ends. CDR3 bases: TGTGCCAGTAGAACCAGGGCGGACACTGAAGCTTTCTTT. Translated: CASRTRADTEAFF.

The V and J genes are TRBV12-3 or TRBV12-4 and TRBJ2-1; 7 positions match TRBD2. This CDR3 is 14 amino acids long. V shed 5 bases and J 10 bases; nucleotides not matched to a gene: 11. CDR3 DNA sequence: TGTGCCAGCAGTAGATCCGGGACTACATACGAGCAGTTCTTC. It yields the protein CASSRSGTTYEQFF.

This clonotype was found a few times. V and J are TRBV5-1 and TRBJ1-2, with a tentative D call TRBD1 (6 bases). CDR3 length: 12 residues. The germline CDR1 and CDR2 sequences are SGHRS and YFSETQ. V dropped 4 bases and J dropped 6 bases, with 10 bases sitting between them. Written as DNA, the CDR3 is TGCGCCAGCAGCGTGGGGGCTGATGGCTACACCTTC. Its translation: CASSVGADGYTF.

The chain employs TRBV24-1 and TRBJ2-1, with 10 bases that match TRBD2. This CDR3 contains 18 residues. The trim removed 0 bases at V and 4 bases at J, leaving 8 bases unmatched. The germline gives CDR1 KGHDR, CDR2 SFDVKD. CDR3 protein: CATSDLPKAGGFYNEQFF. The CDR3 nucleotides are TGTGCCACCAGTGATTTGCCCAAAGCGGGAGGGTTTTACAATGAGCAGTTCTTC.

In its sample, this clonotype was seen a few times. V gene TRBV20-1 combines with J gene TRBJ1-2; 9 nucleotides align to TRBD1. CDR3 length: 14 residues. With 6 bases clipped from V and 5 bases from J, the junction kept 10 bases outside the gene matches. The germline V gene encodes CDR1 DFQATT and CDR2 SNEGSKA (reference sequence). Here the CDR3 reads CSATTGGEFYGYTF. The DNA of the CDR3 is TGCAGTGCGACCACAGGGGGCGAGTTTTATGGCTACACCTTC.

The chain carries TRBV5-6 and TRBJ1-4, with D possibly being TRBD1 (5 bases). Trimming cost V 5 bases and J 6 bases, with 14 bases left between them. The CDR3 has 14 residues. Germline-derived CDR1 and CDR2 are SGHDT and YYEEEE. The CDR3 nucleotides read TGTGCCAGCAGTCGGGGGTATCAAGATGAAAAACTGTTTTTT. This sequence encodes CASSRGYQDEKLFF.

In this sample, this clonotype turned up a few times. CDR3 bases: TGTGCCAGCAGCTCATCCGGGACAGGGCATCACGAGCAGTACTTC. Translating it yields CASSSSGTGHHEQYF. V is TRBV13 and J is TRBJ2-7; the match to TRBD1 covers 9 bases. Trimming cost V 4 bases and J 5 bases; bases outside gene matches: 9. Germline CDR1 reads PRHDT; CDR2 reads FYEKMQ (reference sequence). The CDR3 consists of 15 residues.

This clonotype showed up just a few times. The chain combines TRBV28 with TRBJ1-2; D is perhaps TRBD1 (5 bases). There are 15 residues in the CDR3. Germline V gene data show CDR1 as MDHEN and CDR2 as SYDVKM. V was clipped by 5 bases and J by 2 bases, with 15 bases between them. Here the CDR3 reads CASSPGGGGNYGYTF. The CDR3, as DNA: TGTGCCAGCAGTCCCGGGGGGGGTGGCAACTATGGCTACACCTTC.

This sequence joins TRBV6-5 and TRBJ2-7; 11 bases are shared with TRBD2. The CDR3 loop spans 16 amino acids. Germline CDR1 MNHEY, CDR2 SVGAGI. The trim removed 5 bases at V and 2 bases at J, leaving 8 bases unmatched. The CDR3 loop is CASSVLLAGGAYEQYF. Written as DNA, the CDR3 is TGTGCCAGCAGTGTACTCCTAGCGGGAGGCGCCTACGAGCAGTACTTC.

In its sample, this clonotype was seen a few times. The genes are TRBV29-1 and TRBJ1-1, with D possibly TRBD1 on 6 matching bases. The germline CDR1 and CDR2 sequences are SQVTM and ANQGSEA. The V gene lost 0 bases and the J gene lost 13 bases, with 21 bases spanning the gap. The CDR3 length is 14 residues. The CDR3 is CSVEDPRTATRLFF. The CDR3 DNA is TGCAGCGTTGAAGATCCAAGGACAGCGACCAGGCTTTTCTTT.

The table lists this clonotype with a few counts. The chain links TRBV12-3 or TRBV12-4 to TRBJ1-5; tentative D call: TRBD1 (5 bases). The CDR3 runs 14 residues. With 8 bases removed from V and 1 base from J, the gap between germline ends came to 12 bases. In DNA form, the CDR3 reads TGTGCCAGCTGGCTATGGGGGAGCAATCAGCCCCAGCATTTT. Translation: CASWLWGSNQPQHF.